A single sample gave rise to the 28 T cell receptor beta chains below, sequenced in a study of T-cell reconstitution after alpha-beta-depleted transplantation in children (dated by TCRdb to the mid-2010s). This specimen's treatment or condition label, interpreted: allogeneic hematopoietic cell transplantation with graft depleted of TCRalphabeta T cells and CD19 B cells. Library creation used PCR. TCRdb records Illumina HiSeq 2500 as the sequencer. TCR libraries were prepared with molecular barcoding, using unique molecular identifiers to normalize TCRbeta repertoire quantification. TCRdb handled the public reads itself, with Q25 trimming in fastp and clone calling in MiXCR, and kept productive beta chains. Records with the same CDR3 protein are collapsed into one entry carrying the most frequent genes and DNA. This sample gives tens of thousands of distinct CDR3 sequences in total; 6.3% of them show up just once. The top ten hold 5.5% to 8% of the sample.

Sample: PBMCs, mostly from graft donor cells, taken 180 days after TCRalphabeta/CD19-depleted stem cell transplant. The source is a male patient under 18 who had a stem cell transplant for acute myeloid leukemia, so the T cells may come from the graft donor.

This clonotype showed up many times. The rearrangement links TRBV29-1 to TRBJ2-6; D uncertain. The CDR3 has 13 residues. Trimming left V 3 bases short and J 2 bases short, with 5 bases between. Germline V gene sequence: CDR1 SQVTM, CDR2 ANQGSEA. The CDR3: CSVDVTGANVLTF. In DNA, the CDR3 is TGCAGCGTTGATGTAACTGGGGCCAACGTCCTGACTTTC.

CDR3 nucleotides: TGTGCCAGCAGCGAACAGGGCGCGGGCACTGAAGCTTTCTTT. It codes for CASSEQGAGTEAFF. V usage is TRBV9 and J usage is TRBJ1-1; tentatively, D is TRBD1 (6 bases). This CDR3 comprises 14 residues. Trimming took off 3 bases at V and 4 bases at J, with 13 bases between the two ends. Per germline, CDR1 SGDLS and CDR2 YYNGEE.

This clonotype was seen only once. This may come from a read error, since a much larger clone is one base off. In nucleotides, the CDR3 is TGTGACAGCATCCTTTTCCCCCCCGACTGCTCTTTGCAGTACGTC. Amino acid sequence: CDSILFPPDCSLQYV. V usage is TRBV21-1 and J usage is TRBJ2-7; the table names TRBD2, a call not compared with the DNA. TRBV21-1 is described as a pseudogene. CDR3 length equals 15 residues.

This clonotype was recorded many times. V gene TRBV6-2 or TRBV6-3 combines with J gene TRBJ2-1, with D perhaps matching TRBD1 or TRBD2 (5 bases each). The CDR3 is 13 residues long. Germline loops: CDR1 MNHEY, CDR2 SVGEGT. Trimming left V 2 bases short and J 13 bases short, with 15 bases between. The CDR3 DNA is TGTGCCAGCAGTTACGGGACCCCTTCTCTCCAGTTCTTC. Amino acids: CASSYGTPSLQFF.

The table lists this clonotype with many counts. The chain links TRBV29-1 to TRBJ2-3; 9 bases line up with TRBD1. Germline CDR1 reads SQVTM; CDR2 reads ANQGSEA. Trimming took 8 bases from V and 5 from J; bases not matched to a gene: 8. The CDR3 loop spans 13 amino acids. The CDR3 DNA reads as TGCAGCTGCACAGGGGGCTCTATAGATACGCAGTATTTT. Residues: CSCTGGSIDTQYF.

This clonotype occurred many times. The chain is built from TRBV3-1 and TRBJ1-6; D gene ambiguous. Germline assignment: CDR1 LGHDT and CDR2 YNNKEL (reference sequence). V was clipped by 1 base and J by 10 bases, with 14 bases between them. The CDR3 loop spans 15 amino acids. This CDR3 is CASSQGAVLPSPLHF. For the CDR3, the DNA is TGTGCCAGCAGCCAAGGGGCAGTCCTTCCCTCACCCCTCCACTTT.

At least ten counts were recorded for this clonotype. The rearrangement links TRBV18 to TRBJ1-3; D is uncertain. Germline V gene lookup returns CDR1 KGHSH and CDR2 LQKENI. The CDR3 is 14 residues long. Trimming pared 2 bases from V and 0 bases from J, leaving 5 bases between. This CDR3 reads CASSPSSSGNTIYF. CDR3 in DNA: TGTGCCAGCTCACCATCCAGCTCTGGAAACACCATATATTTT. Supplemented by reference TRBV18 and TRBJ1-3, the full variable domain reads NAGVMQNPRHLVRRRGQEARLRCSPMKGHSHVYWYRQLPEEGLKFMVYLQKENIIDESGMPKERFSAEFPKEGPSILRIQQVVRGDSAAYFCASSPSSSGNTIYFGEGSWLTVV.

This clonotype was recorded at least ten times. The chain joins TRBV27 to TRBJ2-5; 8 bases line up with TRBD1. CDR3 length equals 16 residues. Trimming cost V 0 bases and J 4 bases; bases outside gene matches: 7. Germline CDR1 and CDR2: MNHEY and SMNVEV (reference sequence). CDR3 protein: CASSLSGRGRRETQYF. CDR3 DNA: TGTGCCAGCAGTTTATCGGGCAGGGGGCGAAGAGAGACCCAGTACTTC.

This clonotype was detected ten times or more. The CDR3 protein is CSVEAYRGGGYGYTF. The DNA of the CDR3 is TGCAGCGTTGAAGCCTACAGGGGCGGCGGGTATGGCTACACCTTC. The chain links TRBV29-1 to TRBJ1-2; 7 nucleotides agree with TRBD1. The CDR3 loop spans 15 amino acids. CDR1 SQVTM and CDR2 ANQGSEA come from the germline V gene. V was pared by 1 base and J by 5 bases, with 10 bases of the junction left unmatched.

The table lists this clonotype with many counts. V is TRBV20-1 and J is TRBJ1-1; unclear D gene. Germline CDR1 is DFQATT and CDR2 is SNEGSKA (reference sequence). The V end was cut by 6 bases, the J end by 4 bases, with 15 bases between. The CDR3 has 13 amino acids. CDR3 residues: CSATGLRGTEAFF. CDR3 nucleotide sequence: TGCAGTGCAACGGGCCTTCGGGGCACTGAAGCTTTCTTT.

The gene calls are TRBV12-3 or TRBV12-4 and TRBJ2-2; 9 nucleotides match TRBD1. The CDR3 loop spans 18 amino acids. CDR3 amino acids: CTCSLAAPGQGVTGELFF. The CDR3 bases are TGTACCTGCAGTTTAGCAGCCCCGGGACAGGGCGTAACCGGGGAGCTGTTTTTT.

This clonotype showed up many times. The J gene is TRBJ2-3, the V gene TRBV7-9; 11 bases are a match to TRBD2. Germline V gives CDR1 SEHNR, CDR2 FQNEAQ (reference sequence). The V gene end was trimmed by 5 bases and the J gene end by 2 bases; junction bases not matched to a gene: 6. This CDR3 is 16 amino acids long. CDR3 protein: CASSPQLAGVTDTQYF. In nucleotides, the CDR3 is TGTGCCAGCAGCCCACAACTAGCGGGAGTCACAGATACGCAGTATTTT.

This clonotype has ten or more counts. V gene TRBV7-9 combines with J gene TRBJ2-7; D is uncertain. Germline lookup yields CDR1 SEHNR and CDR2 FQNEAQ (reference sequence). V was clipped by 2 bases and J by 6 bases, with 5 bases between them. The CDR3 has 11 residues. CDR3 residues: CASSLLAEQYF. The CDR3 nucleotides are TGTGCCAGCAGCTTATTAGCCGAGCAGTACTTC.

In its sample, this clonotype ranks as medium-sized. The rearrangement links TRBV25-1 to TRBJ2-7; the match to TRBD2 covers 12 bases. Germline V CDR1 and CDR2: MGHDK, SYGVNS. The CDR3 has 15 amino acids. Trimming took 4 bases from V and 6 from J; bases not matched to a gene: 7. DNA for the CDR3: TGTGCCAGCAGTGGGACTAGCGGGAAACGTAGCGAGCAGTACTTC. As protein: CASSGTSGKRSEQYF.

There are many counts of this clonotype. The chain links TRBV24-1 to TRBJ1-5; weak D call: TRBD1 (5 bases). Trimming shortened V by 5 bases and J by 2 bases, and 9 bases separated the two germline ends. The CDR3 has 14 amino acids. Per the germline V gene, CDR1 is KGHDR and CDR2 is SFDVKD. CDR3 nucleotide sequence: TGTGCCACCAGTGCCCCGGGGCGCAATCAGCCCCAGCATTTT. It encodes CATSAPGRNQPQHF.

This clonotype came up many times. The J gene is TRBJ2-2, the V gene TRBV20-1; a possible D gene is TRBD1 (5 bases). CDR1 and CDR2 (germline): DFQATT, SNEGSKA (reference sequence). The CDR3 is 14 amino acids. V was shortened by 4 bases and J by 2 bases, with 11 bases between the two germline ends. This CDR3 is CSAMGQGNTGELFF. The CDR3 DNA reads TGCAGTGCTATGGGTCAGGGAAACACCGGGGAGCTGTTTTTT.

This CDR3 is CASSLAPKDQPQHF. CDR3 bases: TGTGCCAGCAGCTTAGCGCCCAAGGATCAGCCCCAGCATTTT. The chain joins TRBV7-6 to TRBJ1-5; no clear D gene. The V end lost 0 bases, the J end lost 5 bases, and 8 bases lay between the germline ends. Looked up from germline, CDR1 is SGHVS and CDR2 is FNYEAQ. CDR3 length: 14 residues.

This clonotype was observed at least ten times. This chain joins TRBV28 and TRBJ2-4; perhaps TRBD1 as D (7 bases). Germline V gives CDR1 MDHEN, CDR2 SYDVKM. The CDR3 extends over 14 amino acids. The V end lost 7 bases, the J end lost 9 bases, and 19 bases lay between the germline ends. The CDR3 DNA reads TGTGCCAGCACCAGCCCCTACAGGGGAGGCATTCAGTACTTC. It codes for CASTSPYRGGIQYF.

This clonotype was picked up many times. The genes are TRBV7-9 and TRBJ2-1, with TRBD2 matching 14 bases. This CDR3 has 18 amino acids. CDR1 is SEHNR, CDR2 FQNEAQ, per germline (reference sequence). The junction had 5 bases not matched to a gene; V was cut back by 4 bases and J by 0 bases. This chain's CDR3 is CASSYRTSGRSSYNEQFF. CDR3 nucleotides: TGTGCCAGCAGCTACCGGACTAGCGGGAGGTCCTCCTACAATGAGCAGTTCTTC.

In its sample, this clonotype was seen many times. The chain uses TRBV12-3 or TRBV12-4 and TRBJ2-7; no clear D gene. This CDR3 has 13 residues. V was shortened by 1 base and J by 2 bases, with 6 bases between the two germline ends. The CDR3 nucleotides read TGTGCCAGCAGTTTAGAACGGGCCTACGAGCAGTACTTC. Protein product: CASSLERAYEQYF.

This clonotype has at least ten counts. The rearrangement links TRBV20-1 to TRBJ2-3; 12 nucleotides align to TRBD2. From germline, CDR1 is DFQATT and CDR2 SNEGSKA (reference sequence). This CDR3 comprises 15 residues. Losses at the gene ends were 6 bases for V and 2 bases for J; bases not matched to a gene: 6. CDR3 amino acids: CSARLAGAYTDTQYF. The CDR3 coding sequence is TGCAGTGCCAGACTAGCGGGGGCCTACACAGATACGCAGTATTTT.

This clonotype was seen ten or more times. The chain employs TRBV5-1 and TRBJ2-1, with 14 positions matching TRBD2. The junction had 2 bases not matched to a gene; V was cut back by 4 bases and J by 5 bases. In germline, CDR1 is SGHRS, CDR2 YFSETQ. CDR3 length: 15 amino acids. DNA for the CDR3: TGCGCCAGCAGCCGGGGACTAGCGGGAGACAATGAGCAGTTCTTC. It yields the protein CASSRGLAGDNEQFF.

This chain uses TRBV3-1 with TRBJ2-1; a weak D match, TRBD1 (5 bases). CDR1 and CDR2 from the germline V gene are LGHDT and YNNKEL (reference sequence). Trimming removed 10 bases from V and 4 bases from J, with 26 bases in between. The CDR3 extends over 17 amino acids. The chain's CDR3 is CATCQDQTARSYNEQFF. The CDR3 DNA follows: TGTGCCACCTGCCAAGATCAGACAGCGAGATCATACAATGAGCAGTTCTTC.

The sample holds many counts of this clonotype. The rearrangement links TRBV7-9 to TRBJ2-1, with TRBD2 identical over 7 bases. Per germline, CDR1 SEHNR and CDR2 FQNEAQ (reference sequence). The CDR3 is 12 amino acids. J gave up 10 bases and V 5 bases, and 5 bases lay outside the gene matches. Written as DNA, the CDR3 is TGTGCCAGCAGCCGACTAGCTGAGGAGCAGTTCTTC. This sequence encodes CASSRLAEEQFF.

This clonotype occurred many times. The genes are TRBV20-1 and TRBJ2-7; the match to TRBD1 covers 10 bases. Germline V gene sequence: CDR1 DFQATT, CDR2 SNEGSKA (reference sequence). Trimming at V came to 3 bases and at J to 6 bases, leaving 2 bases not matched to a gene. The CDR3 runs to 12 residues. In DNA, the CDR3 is TGCAGTGCTAGGGGGGACAGGGGCGAGCAGTACTTC. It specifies CSARGDRGEQYF.

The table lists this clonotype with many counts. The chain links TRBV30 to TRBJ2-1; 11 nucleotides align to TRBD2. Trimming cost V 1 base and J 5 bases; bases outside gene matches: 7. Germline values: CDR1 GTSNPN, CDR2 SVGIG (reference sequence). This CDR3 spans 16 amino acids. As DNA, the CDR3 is TGTGCCTGGAGTGCCGTAGCGGGAGGGCCCAACAATGAGCAGTTCTTC. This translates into CAWSAVAGGPNNEQFF.

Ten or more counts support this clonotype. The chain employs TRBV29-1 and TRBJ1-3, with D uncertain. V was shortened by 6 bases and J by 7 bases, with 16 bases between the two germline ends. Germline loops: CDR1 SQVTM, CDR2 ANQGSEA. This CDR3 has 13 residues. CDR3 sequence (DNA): TGCAGCGTCGGCAGGACTGACGGGAACACCATATATTTT. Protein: CSVGRTDGNTIYF. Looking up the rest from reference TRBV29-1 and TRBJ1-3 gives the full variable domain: SAVISQKPSRDICQRGTSLTIQCQVDSQVTMMFWYRQQPGQSLTLIATANQGSEATYESGFVIDKFPISRPNLTFSTLTVSNMSPEDSSIYLCSVGRTDGNTIYFGEGSWLTVV.

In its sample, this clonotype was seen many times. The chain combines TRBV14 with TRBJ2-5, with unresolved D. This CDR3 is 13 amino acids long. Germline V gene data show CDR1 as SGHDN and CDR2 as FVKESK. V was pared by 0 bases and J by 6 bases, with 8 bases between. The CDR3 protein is CASSQDLGKTQYF. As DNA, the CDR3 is TGTGCCAGCAGCCAAGACTTGGGGAAGACCCAGTACTTC. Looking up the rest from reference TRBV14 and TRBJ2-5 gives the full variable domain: EAGVTQFPSHSVIEKGQTVTLRCDPISGHDNLYWYRRVMGKEIKFLLHFVKESKQDESGMPNNRFLAERTGGTYSTLKVQPAELEDSGVYFCASSQDLGKTQYFGPGTRLLVL.